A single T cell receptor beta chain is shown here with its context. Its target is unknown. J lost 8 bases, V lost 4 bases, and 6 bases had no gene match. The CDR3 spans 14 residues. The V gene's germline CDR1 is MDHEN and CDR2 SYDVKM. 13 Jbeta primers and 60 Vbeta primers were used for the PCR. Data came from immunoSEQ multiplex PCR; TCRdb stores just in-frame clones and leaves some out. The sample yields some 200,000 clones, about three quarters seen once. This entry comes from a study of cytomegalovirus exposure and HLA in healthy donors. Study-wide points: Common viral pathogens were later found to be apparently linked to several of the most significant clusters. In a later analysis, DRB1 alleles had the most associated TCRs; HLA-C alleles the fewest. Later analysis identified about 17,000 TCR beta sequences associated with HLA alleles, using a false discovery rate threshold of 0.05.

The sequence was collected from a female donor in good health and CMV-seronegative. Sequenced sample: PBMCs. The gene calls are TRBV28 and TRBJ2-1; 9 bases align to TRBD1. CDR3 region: CASSSGQGGYEQFF. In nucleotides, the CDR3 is TGTGCCAGCAGTTCGGGACAGGGCGGCTATGAGCAGTTCTTC.